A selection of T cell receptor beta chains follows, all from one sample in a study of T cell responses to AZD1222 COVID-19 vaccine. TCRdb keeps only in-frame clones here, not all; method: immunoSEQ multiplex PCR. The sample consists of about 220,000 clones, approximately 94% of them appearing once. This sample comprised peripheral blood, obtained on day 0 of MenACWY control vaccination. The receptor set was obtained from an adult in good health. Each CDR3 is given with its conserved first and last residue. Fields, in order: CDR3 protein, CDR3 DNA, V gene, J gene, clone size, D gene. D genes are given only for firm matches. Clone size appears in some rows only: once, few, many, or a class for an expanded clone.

CDR3aa: CASSPTGGNSPLHF; CDR3nt: TGTGCCAGCAGCCCGACAGGGGGTAACTCACCCCTCCACTTT; v_gene: TRBV3-1/TRBV3-2; j_gene: TRBJ1-6; abundance: -; d_gene: TRBD1
CDR3aa: CASSLRLADYNEQFF; CDR3nt: TGTGCCAGCAGCTTAAGACTAGCGGATTACAATGAGCAGTTCTTC; v_gene: TRBV7-3; j_gene: TRBJ2-1; abundance: few; d_gene: TRBD2
CDR3aa: CASSHTQEPYNEQFF; CDR3nt: TGCGCCAGCAGCCATACCCAGGAACCCTACAATGAGCAGTTCTTC; v_gene: TRBV4-3; j_gene: TRBJ2-1; abundance: -; d_gene: -
CDR3aa: CASSVLSTDTQYF; CDR3nt: TGTGCCAGCAGCGTTCTGAGTACAGATACGCAGTATTTT; v_gene: TRBV9; j_gene: TRBJ2-3; abundance: -; d_gene: -
CDR3aa: CASSQTLAGGSEQFF; CDR3nt: TGTGCCAGCTCCCAAACACTAGCGGGGGGGAGTGAGCAGTTCTTC; v_gene: TRBV18; j_gene: TRBJ2-1; abundance: -; d_gene: TRBD2
CDR3aa: CASSLAGDRGYNEQFF; CDR3nt: TGTGCCAGCAGCTTGGCGGGGGACAGGGGATACAATGAGCAGTTCTTC; v_gene: TRBV5-5; j_gene: TRBJ2-1; abundance: once; d_gene: TRBD1
CDR3aa: CASRGGQGYHEQYF; CDR3nt: TGTGCCAGTAGAGGGGGACAGGGGTACCACGAGCAGTACTTC; v_gene: TRBV19; j_gene: TRBJ2-7; abundance: -; d_gene: TRBD1
CDR3aa: CASSYTRQAYYEQYF; CDR3nt: TGTGCCAGCAGTTACACAAGACAGGCCTACTACGAGCAGTACTTC; v_gene: TRBV2; j_gene: TRBJ2-7; abundance: -; d_gene: -
CDR3aa: CASSIDPGYAGYTF; CDR3nt: TGTGCCAGTAGTATAGACCCAGGGTACGCTGGCTACACCTTC; v_gene: TRBV19; j_gene: TRBJ1-2; abundance: -; d_gene: -
CDR3aa: CAWSVEGNQPQHF; CDR3nt: TGTGCCTGGAGTGTAGAAGGGAATCAGCCCCAGCATTTT; v_gene: TRBV30; j_gene: TRBJ1-5; abundance: -; d_gene: -
CDR3aa: CASSYTRTRSGFAYEQYF; CDR3nt: TGTGCCAGCAGTTACACCCGGACCCGAAGCGGGTTTGCCTACGAGCAGTACTTC; v_gene: TRBV6-2/TRBV6-3; j_gene: TRBJ2-7; abundance: -; d_gene: -
CDR3aa: CASSPGLASTDTQYF; CDR3nt: TGTGCCAGCAGCCCGGGACTAGCTAGCACAGATACGCAGTATTTT; v_gene: TRBV6-6; j_gene: TRBJ2-3; abundance: -; d_gene: TRBD2
CDR3aa: CAISADKRAQYF; CDR3nt: TGTGCCATCAGTGCTGACAAGAGGGCCCAGTACTTC; v_gene: TRBV10-3; j_gene: TRBJ2-5; abundance: -; d_gene: -
CDR3aa: CASSLVGEDSPLHF; CDR3nt: TGTGCCAGCAGCCTGGTGGGGGAGGATTCACCCCTCCACTTT; v_gene: TRBV5-6; j_gene: TRBJ1-6; abundance: -; d_gene: -
CDR3aa: CASSLLPGHPNGYTF; CDR3nt: TGTGCCAGCAGTTTGCTTCCGGGACATCCCAATGGCTACACCTTC; v_gene: TRBV28; j_gene: TRBJ1-2; abundance: -; d_gene: -
CDR3aa: CAWSGRKVQNYGYTF; CDR3nt: TGTGCCTGGTCTGGCAGGAAAGTTCAAAACTATGGCTACACCTTC; v_gene: TRBV30; j_gene: TRBJ1-2; abundance: once; d_gene: -
CDR3aa: CASTRSQGASYNEQFF; CDR3nt: TGCGCCAGCACCAGATCACAGGGGGCCTCCTACAATGAGCAGTTCTTC; v_gene: TRBV10-1; j_gene: TRBJ2-1; abundance: once; d_gene: TRBD1
CDR3aa: CASSSDREDEQYF; CDR3nt: TGTGCCAGCAGTTCGGACAGGGAGGACGAGCAGTACTTC; v_gene: TRBV28; j_gene: TRBJ2-7; abundance: -; d_gene: TRBD1
CDR3aa: CAIRTSSGNTIYF; CDR3nt: TGTGCCATCAGGACGAGCTCTGGAAACACCATATATTTT; v_gene: TRBV10-3; j_gene: TRBJ1-3; abundance: -; d_gene: -
CDR3aa: CASSLGGPDTQYF; CDR3nt: TGTGCCAGCAGCTTGGGGGGACCAGATACGCAGTATTTT; v_gene: TRBV5-8; j_gene: TRBJ2-3; abundance: -; d_gene: -
CDR3aa: CASSQEKGFAVPQHF; CDR3nt: TGCGCCAGCAGCCAAGAAAAGGGTTTCGCGGTACCCCAGCATTTT; v_gene: TRBV4-3; j_gene: TRBJ1-5; abundance: -; d_gene: -
CDR3aa: CASSPGPLPTDTQYF; CDR3nt: TGTGCCAGCAGTCCGGGCCCGCTCCCCACAGATACGCAGTATTTT; v_gene: TRBV27; j_gene: TRBJ2-3; abundance: -; d_gene: -
CDR3aa: CASTTLGLLGYTF; CDR3nt: TGTGCCAGCACGACTCTAGGCCTCCTTGGCTACACCTTC; v_gene: TRBV2; j_gene: TRBJ1-2; abundance: -; d_gene: -
CDR3aa: CASSVAHTGELFF; CDR3nt: TGTGCCAGCAGCGTAGCGCACACCGGGGAGCTGTTTTTT; v_gene: TRBV9; j_gene: TRBJ2-2; abundance: -; d_gene: -
CDR3aa: CASTLRAENTEAFF; CDR3nt: TGTGCCAGCACCCTGAGGGCGGAGAACACTGAAGCTTTCTTT; v_gene: TRBV7-2; j_gene: TRBJ1-1; abundance: -; d_gene: -
CDR3aa: CASSPQQGNTEAFF; CDR3nt: TGCGCCAGCAGCCCTCAACAGGGGAACACTGAAGCTTTCTTT; v_gene: TRBV4-3; j_gene: TRBJ1-1; abundance: -; d_gene: -
CDR3aa: CASSLWGRDTGELFF; CDR3nt: TGTGCCAGCAGCCTTTGGGGCAGAGACACCGGGGAGCTGTTTTTT; v_gene: TRBV7-8; j_gene: TRBJ2-2; abundance: -; d_gene: -
CDR3aa: CASSEMRAKNIQYF; CDR3nt: TGTGCCAGCAGTGAAATGCGAGCCAAAAACATTCAGTACTTC; v_gene: TRBV2; j_gene: TRBJ2-4; abundance: -; d_gene: -
CDR3aa: CASSQDRTGGKSEKLFF; CDR3nt: TGCGCCAGCAGCCAAGATAGGACAGGGGGGAAAAGTGAAAAACTGTTTTTT; v_gene: TRBV4-3; j_gene: TRBJ1-4; abundance: -; d_gene: TRBD1
CDR3aa: CASSIRESNTGELFF; CDR3nt: TGTGCCAGCAGCATAAGGGAGAGTAACACCGGGGAGCTGTTTTTT; v_gene: TRBV11-2; j_gene: TRBJ2-2; abundance: -; d_gene: -
CDR3aa: CASSLGDTANQPQHF; CDR3nt: TGCGCCAGCAGCTTGGGTGACACAGCAAATCAGCCCCAGCATTTT; v_gene: TRBV5-1; j_gene: TRBJ1-5; abundance: -; d_gene: -
CDR3aa: CARERTQSEKLFF; CDR3nt: TGTGCCAGAGAACGGACACAGAGTGAAAAACTGTTTTTT; v_gene: TRBV6-5; j_gene: TRBJ1-4; abundance: -; d_gene: -
CDR3aa: CASTGLAGGPNF; CDR3nt: TGTGCCAGCACTGGACTAGCGGGTGGCCCCAACTTC; v_gene: TRBV12-3/TRBV12-4; j_gene: TRBJ2-4; abundance: -; d_gene: TRBD2
CDR3aa: CASSRFGGDGYTF; CDR3nt: TGTGCCAGCAGCCGGTTTGGGGGCGATGGCTACACCTTC; v_gene: TRBV7-9; j_gene: TRBJ1-2; abundance: -; d_gene: -
CDR3aa: CASSVGGGPQHF; CDR3nt: TGTGCCAGCAGCGTAGGGGGGGGCCCCCAGCATTTT; v_gene: TRBV9; j_gene: TRBJ1-5; abundance: -; d_gene: -
CDR3aa: CASSIGTAGAPLHF; CDR3nt: TGTGCCAGTAGTATTGGGACAGCGGGCGCACCCCTCCACTTT; v_gene: TRBV19; j_gene: TRBJ1-6; abundance: -; d_gene: TRBD1
CDR3aa: CASSLGPLSSYEQYF; CDR3nt: TGTGCCAGCAGCCTTGGACCCCTCTCAAGCTACGAGCAGTACTTC; v_gene: TRBV7-9; j_gene: TRBJ2-7; abundance: few; d_gene: -
CDR3aa: CASSPTRGGSTDTQYF; CDR3nt: TGTGCCAGCAGCCCCACGCGGGGGGGTAGCACAGATACGCAGTATTTT; v_gene: TRBV7-2; j_gene: TRBJ2-3; abundance: -; d_gene: TRBD2
CDR3aa: CASSPGQGASQPQHF; CDR3nt: TGTGCCAGCAGTCCTGGACAGGGGGCAAGTCAGCCCCAGCATTTT; v_gene: TRBV6-5; j_gene: TRBJ1-5; abundance: -; d_gene: TRBD1
CDR3aa: CSVDRYRDRASYEQYF; CDR3nt: TGCAGCGTTGATCGGTACCGGGACAGGGCCTCCTACGAGCAGTACTTC; v_gene: TRBV29-1; j_gene: TRBJ2-7; abundance: -; d_gene: TRBD1
CDR3aa: CASRGQRNTEAFF; CDR3nt: TGTGCCAGCAGGGGGCAGAGGAACACTGAAGCTTTCTTT; v_gene: TRBV6-5; j_gene: TRBJ1-1; abundance: -; d_gene: -
CDR3aa: CASSYPGQTGEQFF; CDR3nt: TGTGCCAGCAGTTACCCCGGACAAACAGGCGAGCAGTTCTTC; v_gene: TRBV6-5; j_gene: TRBJ2-1; abundance: -; d_gene: -
CDR3aa: CASSSIRQGNGYTF; CDR3nt: TGCGCCAGCAGTTCAATCCGACAGGGTAATGGCTACACCTTC; v_gene: TRBV10-1; j_gene: TRBJ1-2; abundance: -; d_gene: TRBD1
CDR3aa: CASSQEWQGSNQPQHF; CDR3nt: TGCGCCAGCAGCCAAGAATGGCAGGGAAGCAATCAGCCCCAGCATTTT; v_gene: TRBV4-3; j_gene: TRBJ1-5; abundance: -; d_gene: -
CDR3aa: CASSGFSGGAVNTQYF; CDR3nt: TGTGCCAGCAGTGGATTTAGCGGGGGGGCGGTAAATACGCAGTATTTT; v_gene: TRBV2; j_gene: TRBJ2-3; abundance: -; d_gene: TRBD2
CDR3aa: CASSLGMDYGYTF; CDR3nt: TGTGCCAGCAGCTTGGGGATGGACTATGGCTACACCTTC; v_gene: TRBV7-2; j_gene: TRBJ1-2; abundance: -; d_gene: -
CDR3aa: CASRRQGMDEKLFF; CDR3nt: TGTGCCAGCAGAAGACAGGGGATGGATGAAAAACTGTTTTTT; v_gene: TRBV6-5; j_gene: TRBJ1-4; abundance: -; d_gene: TRBD1
CDR3aa: CSASPGDGYTF; CDR3nt: TGCAGTGCTAGTCCCGGGGACGGCTACACCTTC; v_gene: TRBV20-1; j_gene: TRBJ1-2; abundance: once; d_gene: -
CDR3aa: CASSGQGANSPLHF; CDR3nt: TGTGCCAGCAGTGGACAGGGGGCGAATTCACCCCTCCACTTT; v_gene: TRBV2; j_gene: TRBJ1-6; abundance: -; d_gene: TRBD1
CDR3aa: CASSISVIYEQYF; CDR3nt: TGTGCCAGTAGTATAAGCGTCATCTACGAGCAGTACTTC; v_gene: TRBV19; j_gene: TRBJ2-7; abundance: -; d_gene: -